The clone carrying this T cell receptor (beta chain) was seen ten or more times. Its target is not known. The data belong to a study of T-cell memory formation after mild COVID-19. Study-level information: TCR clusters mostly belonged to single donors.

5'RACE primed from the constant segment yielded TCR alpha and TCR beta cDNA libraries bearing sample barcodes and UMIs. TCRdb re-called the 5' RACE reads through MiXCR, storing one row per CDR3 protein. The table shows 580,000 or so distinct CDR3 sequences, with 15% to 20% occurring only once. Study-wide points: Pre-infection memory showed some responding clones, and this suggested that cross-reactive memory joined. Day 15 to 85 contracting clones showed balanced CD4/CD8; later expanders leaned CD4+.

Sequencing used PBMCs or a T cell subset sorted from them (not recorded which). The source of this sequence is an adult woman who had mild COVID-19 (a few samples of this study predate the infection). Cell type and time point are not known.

The CDR3 loop is CASSNPGGETQYF. DNA of the CDR3: TGCGCCAGCAGCAATCCGGGGGGTGAGACCCAGTACTTC. The chain carries TRBV5-1 and TRBJ2-5, with TRBD2 identical over 7 bases. Germline CDR1 SGHRS, CDR2 YFSETQ. The CDR3 has 13 residues. The trim removed 4 bases at V and 5 bases at J, leaving 5 bases unmatched.